The clone carrying this TCR beta chain showed up just a few times. Its specificity is unknown. Roughly 9.8 milliliters of peripheral blood were collected from each participant. This sample stems from a study of type 1 and type 2 diabetes patients. Amplification started from genomic DNA. The TCR beta CDR3 region was amplified using 30 forward and 13 reverse primers. TCRdb processed the multiplex PCR reads anew with MiXCR; each CDR3 protein has one entry. The table shows 270,000 or so distinct CDR3 sequences, with approximately 45% occurring only once. Study outcomes and limitations: V and J gene usage correlated at around 0.97 between type 2 diabetes and control samples. Some expanded clones seen only in T1D might occur in additional T2D or control samples.

This CDR3 contains 16 residues. V shed 2 bases and J shed 4 bases, with 16 bases lying between them. CDR1 and CDR2 (germline): MNHEY, SMNVEV (reference sequence). This chain connects TRBV27 to TRBJ2-3; perhaps D is TRBD1 or TRBD2 (5 bases each). Sequencing was done on a sample of peripheral blood mononuclear cells (PBMCs). This clonotype was obtained from a man aged 18 to 35 with type 2 diabetes. CDR3 DNA sequence: TGTGCCAGCAGTTTAGGATCCCGGGGCCAGTCAGATACGCAGTATTTT. Translated, it gives CASSLGSRGQSDTQYF.